What follows are 2 T cell receptor beta chains derived from one specimen sequenced in a study of blood T cell repertoires in COVID-19. Method: immunoSEQ multiplex PCR; TCRdb's copy keeps in-frame clones and lacks some. The data hold approximately 68,000 clones, with around nine tenths observed a single time. Sequenced: peripheral blood. The receptors come from a man between 50 and 59 years old with active COVID-19.

The genes are TRBV5-1 and TRBJ1-4; D call uncertain. V dropped 1 base and J dropped 0 bases, with 7 bases sitting between them. The CDR3 loop spans 15 amino acids. Germline V gene data show CDR1 as SGHRS and CDR2 as YFSETQ. In DNA form, the CDR3 reads TGCGCCAGCAGCTTGAATCCAGCAACTAATGAAAAACTGTTTTTT. Encoded protein: CASSLNPATNEKLFF.

This rearrangement joins TRBV27 to TRBJ2-1; 9 positions match TRBD1. This CDR3 is 15 amino acids long. The trim removed 8 bases at V and 6 bases at J, leaving 11 bases unmatched. From germline, CDR1 is MNHEY and CDR2 SMNVEV (reference sequence). CDR3 DNA sequence: TGTGCCAGCTCTCTCGGGACAGGGAGGTCCAATGAGCAGTTCTTC. It codes for CASSLGTGRSNEQFF.